This TCR beta chain was recovered during a study of T cell responses to AZD1222 COVID-19 vaccine. Background on the study: Analysis merged second doses at about 4 or about 12 weeks. The study's findings and limits: A mostly white British donor set with more females was recruited, and clonal diversity was possibly underestimated. Baseline seropositivity characterized only a handful of AZD1222 recipients.

As for this clone: Its antigen is unknown.

Clones were sequenced by immunoSEQ multiplex PCR, and TCRdb holds only the in-frame ones, with some missing. The table includes 110,000 or so clones, 70% to 90% detected once. The CDR3 consists of 17 residues. V lost 5 bases, J lost 4 bases, and 22 bases lay in between. Looked up from germline, CDR1 is MRHNA and CDR2 is SNTAGT. Material: peripheral blood, obtained on day 0 of AZD1222 vaccination. This sequence originates from an adult in good health. The gene calls are TRBV6-4 and TRBJ2-3, with unresolved D. CDR3 in amino acids: CASSPGFFESLPDTQYF. The DNA of the CDR3 is TGTGCCAGCAGTCCTGGTTTTTTTGAATCGCTCCCAGATACGCAGTATTTT.